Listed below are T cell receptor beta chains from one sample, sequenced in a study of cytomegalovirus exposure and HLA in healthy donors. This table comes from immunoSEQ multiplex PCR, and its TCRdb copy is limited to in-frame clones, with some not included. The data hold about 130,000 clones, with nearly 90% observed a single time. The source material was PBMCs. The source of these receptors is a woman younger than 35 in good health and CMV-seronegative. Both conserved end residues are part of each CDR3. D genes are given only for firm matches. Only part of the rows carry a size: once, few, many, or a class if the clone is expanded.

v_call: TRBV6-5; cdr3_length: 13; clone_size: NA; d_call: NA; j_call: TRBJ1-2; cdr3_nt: TGTGCCAGCAGCCTTCGAGAAAACTATGGCTACACCTTC; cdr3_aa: CASSLRENYGYTF
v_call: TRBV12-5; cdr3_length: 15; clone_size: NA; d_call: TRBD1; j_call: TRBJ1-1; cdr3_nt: TGTGCTAGTGGTCTTGGGACAGGGTCGAACACTGAAGCTTTCTTT; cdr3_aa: CASGLGTGSNTEAFF
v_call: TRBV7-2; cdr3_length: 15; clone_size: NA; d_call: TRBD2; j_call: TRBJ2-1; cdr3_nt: TGTGCCAGCAGCTCCGGGACTAGCGGTTACAATGAGCAGTTCTTC; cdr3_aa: CASSSGTSGYNEQFF
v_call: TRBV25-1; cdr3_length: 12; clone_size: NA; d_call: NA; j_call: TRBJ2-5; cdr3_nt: TGTGCCAGCAGTCCACTAGAAGAGACCCAGTACTTC; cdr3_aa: CASSPLEETQYF
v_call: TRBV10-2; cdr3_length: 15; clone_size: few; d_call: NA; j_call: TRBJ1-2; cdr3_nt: TGCGCCAGCAGTGAGCCCCAGATAATACCTCTTGGCTACACCTTC; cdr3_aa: CASSEPQIIPLGYTF
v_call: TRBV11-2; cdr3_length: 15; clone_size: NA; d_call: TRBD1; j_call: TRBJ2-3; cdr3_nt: TGTGCCAGCAGCTACAGGGGGCGGGGCACAGATACGCAGTATTTT; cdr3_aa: CASSYRGRGTDTQYF
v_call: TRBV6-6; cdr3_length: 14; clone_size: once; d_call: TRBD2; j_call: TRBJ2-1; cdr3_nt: TGTGCCACGTCCGGGACTAGCGGATACAATGAGCAGTTCTTC; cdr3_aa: CATSGTSGYNEQFF
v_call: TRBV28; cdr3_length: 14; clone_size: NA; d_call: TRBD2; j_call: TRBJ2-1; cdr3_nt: TGTGCCACCCTAACTAGCGGGGGGTCTAATGAGCAGTTCTTC; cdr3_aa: CATLTSGGSNEQFF
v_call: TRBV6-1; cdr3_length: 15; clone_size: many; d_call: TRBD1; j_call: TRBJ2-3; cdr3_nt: TGTGCCAGCAGTGCCGGGACAGGGCACACAGATACGCAGTATTTT; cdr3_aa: CASSAGTGHTDTQYF
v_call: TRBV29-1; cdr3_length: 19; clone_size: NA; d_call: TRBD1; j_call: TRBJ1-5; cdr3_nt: TGCAGCGGGGTGTGGGACAGGGTTCGGGTTCGGGGGAGCAATCAGCCCCAGCATTTT; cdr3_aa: CSGVWDRVRVRGSNQPQHF
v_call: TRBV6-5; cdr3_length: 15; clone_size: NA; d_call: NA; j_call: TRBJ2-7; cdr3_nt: TGTGCCAGCAGTTACTCGAGCGGAGGTAACTACGAGCAGTACTTC; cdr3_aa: CASSYSSGGNYEQYF
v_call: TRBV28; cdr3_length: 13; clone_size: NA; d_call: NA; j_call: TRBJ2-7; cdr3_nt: TGTGCCAGCAGCGGTACAGTCGTCGACGAGCAGTACTTC; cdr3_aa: CASSGTVVDEQYF
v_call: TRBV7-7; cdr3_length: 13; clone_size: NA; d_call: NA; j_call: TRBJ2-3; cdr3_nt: TGTGCCAGCAGCCCTACTACCACAGATACGCAGTATTTT; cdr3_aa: CASSPTTTDTQYF
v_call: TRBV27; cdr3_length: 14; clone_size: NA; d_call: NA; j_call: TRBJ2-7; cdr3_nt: TGTGTCAGCAGTTTTTCAGGGGCGGCCTACGAGCAGTACTTC; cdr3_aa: CVSSFSGAAYEQYF
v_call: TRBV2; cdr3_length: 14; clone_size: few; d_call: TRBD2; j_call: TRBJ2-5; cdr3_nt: TGTGCCAGCAGTGATAGCGGGGGGGCTGGGACCCAGTACTTC; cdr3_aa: CASSDSGGAGTQYF
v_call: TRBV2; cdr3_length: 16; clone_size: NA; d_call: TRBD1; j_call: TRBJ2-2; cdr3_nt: TGTGCCAGCAGTTGGGGACAGGGAGGGGACACCGGGGAGCTGTTTTTT; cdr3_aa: CASSWGQGGDTGELFF
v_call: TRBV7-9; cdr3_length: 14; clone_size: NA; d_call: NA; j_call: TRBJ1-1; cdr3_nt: TGTGCCAGCAGCCTCGATGCGGGGCAAACTGAAGCTTTCTTT; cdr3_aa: CASSLDAGQTEAFF
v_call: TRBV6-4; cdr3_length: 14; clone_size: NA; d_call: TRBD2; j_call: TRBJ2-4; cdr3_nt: TGTGCCAGCAGCACAGCGGGAGTCAGAAACATTCAGTACTTC; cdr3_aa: CASSTAGVRNIQYF
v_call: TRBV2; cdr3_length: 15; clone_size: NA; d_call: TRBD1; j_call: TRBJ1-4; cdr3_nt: TGTGCCAGCAGTGAATGGACAGGGGAAGATGAAAAACTGTTTTTT; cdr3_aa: CASSEWTGEDEKLFF
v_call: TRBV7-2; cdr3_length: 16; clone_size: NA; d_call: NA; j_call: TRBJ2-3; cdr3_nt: TGTGCCAGCAGCTTAGATCTTCAGGGGCTTACAGATACGCAGTATTTT; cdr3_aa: CASSLDLQGLTDTQYF
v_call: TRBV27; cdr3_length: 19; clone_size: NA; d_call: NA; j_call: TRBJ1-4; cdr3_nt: TGTGCCAGCAGTTTATCTTCGGGATTTGTCCCGTTGGCTAATGAAAAACTGTTTTTT; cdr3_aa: CASSLSSGFVPLANEKLFF
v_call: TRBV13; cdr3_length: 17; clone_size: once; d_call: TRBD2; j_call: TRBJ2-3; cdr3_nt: TGTGCCAGCAGCTCCGTCCCGGGACTAGCGGGCACAGATACGCAGTATTTT; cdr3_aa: CASSSVPGLAGTDTQYF
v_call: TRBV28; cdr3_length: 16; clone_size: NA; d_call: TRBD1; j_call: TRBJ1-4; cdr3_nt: TGTGCCAGCAGTTCCTCCCCGGGACAGGGGAATGAAAAACTGTTTTTT; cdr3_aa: CASSSSPGQGNEKLFF
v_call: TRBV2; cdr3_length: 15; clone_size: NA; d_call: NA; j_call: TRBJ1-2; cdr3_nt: TGTGCCAGCACCTCATCGGGGGGCTTCCTGAGTGGCTACACCTTC; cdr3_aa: CASTSSGGFLSGYTF
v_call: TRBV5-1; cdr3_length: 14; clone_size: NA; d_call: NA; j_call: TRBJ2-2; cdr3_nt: TGCGCCAGCAGCTGGACAGAGAACACCGGGGAGCTGTTTTTT; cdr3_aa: CASSWTENTGELFF
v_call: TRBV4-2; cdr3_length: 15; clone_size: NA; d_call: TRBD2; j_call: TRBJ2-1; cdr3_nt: TGTGCCAGCAGCCAACTCTTAGCGGGAGCGGATGAGCAGTTCTTC; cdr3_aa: CASSQLLAGADEQFF
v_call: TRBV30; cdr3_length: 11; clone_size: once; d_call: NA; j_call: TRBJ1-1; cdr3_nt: TGTGCCTGGAGTCATAACACTGAAGCTTTCTTT; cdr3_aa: CAWSHNTEAFF
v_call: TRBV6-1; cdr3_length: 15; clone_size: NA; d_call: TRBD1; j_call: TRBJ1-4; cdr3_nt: TGTGCCAGCAGTGCAGGGGGCCTAACTAATGAAAAACTGTTTTTT; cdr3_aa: CASSAGGLTNEKLFF
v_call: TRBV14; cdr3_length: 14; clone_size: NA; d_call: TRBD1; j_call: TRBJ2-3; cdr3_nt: TGTGCCAGCAGCCCGACAGGGGCGTCCGATACGCAGTATTTT; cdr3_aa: CASSPTGASDTQYF
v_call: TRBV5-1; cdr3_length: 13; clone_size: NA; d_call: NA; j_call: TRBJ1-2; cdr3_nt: TGCGCCAGCAGCCCCCCATCGGGTTATGGCTACACCTTC; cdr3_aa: CASSPPSGYGYTF
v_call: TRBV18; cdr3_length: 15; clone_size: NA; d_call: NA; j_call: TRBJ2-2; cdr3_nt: TGTGCCAGCTCACCTATCCCGGGGGACACCGGGGAGCTGTTTTTT; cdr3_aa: CASSPIPGDTGELFF
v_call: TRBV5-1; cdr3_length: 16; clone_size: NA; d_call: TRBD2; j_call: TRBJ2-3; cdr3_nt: TGCGCCAGCAGCAGAGGACTAGCGGGACACACAGATACGCAGTATTTT; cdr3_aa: CASSRGLAGHTDTQYF
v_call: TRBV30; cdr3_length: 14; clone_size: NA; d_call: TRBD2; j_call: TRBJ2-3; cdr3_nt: TGTGCCTGGTACCAGCGGGAGGTCACAGATACGCAGTATTTT; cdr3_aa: CAWYQREVTDTQYF
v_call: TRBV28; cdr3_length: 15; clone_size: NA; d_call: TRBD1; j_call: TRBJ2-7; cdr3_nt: TGTGCCAGCAGATCGAACAGGGGGAAGTTGCACGAGCAGTACTTC; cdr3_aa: CASRSNRGKLHEQYF
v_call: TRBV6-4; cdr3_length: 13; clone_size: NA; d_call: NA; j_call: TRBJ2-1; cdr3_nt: TGTGCCAGCAGTGACTCGGCACGCAATGAGCAGTTCTTC; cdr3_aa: CASSDSARNEQFF
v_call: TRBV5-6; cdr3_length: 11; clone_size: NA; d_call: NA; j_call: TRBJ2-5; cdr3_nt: TGTGCCAGCAGTTTAGAAGAGACCCAGTACTTC; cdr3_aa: CASSLEETQYF
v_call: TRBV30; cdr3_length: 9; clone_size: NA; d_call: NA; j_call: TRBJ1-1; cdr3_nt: TGTACGGTGAACACTGAAGCTTTCTTT; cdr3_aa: CTVNTEAFF
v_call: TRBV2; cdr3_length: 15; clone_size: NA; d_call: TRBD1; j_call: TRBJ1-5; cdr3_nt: TGTGCCAGCACTTGGCGAGCAGGGGGAAGTCAGCCCCAGCATTTT; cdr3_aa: CASTWRAGGSQPQHF
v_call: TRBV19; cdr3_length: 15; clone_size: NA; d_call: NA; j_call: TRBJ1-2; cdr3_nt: TGTGCCACCACCCGGGGGAAGGGAACTCCCTATGGCTACACCTTC; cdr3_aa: CATTRGKGTPYGYTF
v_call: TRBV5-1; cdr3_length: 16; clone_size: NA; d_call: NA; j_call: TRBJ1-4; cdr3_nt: TGCGCCAGCAGCTCCGCCCAGGGGCAAGTAGGAGAAAAACTGTTTTTT; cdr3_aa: CASSSAQGQVGEKLFF
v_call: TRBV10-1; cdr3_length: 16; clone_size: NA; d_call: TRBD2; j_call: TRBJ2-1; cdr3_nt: TGCGCCAGCAGTGAAGGGACTAGCGGGAGAGGTAATGAGCAGTTCTTC; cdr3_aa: CASSEGTSGRGNEQFF
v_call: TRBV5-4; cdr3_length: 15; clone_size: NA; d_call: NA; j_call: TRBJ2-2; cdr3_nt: TGTGCCAGCAGCTTGCCTTCAGTGGACACCGGGGAGCTGTTTTTT; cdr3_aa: CASSLPSVDTGELFF
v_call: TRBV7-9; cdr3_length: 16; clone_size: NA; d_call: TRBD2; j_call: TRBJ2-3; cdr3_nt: TGTGCCAGCAGCGAGCGGACTAGCGGGAGCGCAGATACGCAGTATTTT; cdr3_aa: CASSERTSGSADTQYF
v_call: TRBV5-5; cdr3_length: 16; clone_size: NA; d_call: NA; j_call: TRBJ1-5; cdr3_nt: TGTGCCAGCAGCCCCTTCCGGGCAGGGGTGGATCAGCCCCAGCATTTT; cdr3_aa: CASSPFRAGVDQPQHF
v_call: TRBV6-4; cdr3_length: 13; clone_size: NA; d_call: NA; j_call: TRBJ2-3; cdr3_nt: TGTGCCAGCAGTGGGTCGGGGTCAGATACGCAGTATTTT; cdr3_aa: CASSGSGSDTQYF
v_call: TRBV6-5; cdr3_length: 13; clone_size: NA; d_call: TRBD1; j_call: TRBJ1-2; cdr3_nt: TGTGCCAGCAGCAGGACAGGTTTGGATGGCTACACCTTC; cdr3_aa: CASSRTGLDGYTF
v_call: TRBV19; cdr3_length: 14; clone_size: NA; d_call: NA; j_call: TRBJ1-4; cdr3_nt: TGTGCCAGTAAAGCCCGGGAAACTAATGAAAAACTGTTTTTT; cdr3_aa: CASKARETNEKLFF
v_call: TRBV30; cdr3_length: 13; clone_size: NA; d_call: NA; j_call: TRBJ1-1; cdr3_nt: TGTGCCTGGAGTATCTGGCAGTTCGGGGAAGCTTTCTTT; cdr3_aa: CAWSIWQFGEAFF
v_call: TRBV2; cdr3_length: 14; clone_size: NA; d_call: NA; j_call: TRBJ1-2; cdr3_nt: TGTGCCAGCAGTGAACAGTACAGGAACTATGGCTACACCTTC; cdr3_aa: CASSEQYRNYGYTF
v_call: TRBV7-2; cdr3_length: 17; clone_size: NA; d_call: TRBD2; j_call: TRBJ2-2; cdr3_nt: TGTGCCAGCAGCCCGGGACCTGGGACTAGCTTGGGCGGGGAGCTGTTTTTT; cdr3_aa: CASSPGPGTSLGGELFF
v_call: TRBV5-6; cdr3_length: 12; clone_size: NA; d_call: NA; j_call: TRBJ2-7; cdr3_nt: TGTGCCAGCAGCTTGCGGGGCTACGAGCAGTACTTC; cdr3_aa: CASSLRGYEQYF